The rows below give T cell receptor beta chains drawn from one sample of a study of cytomegalovirus exposure and HLA in healthy donors. Here immunoSEQ multiplex PCR was the method, and the copy in TCRdb shows in-frame clones only, minus some. The sample has around 75,000 clones. Source material: PBMCs. All receptors derive from a boy aged 5-17 years in good health and CMV-seronegative. Each CDR3 is given with its conserved first and last residue. Fields, in order: D gene, V gene, J gene, CDR3 DNA, CDR3 protein. D genes are given only for firm matches.

>.|TRBV7-6|TRBJ2-5
TGTGCCAGCGAGAGCTACCTGCCAGAGACCCAGTACTTC
CASESYLPETQYF
>TRBD1|TRBV5-6|TRBJ1-1
TGTGCCAGCAGCCCTAGGGTTGGGGGATGGGACAGGGAAGCTTTCTTT
CASSPRVGGWDREAFF
>TRBD2|TRBV5-4|TRBJ2-1
TGTGCCAGCAGCCCGAGCGGGAGCGGGTACAATGAGCAGTTCTTC
CASSPSGSGYNEQFF
>.|TRBV6-6|TRBJ2-5
TGTGCCAGCACCCAAGAGGGAGCCCAGGCCCAGTACTTC
CASTQEGAQAQYF
>TRBD1|TRBV4-3|TRBJ1-2
TGCGCCAGCAGCCAATTTAGCTACGGACAGGCCTATGGCTACACCTTC
CASSQFSYGQAYGYTF
>TRBD2|TRBV5-4|TRBJ2-1
TGTGCCAGCAGCTTGGCTAGCGGGAGGAACAATGAGCAGTTCTTC
CASSLASGRNNEQFF
>.|TRBV19|TRBJ1-5
TGTGCCAGTAGTATAGATGGACTGAGCAATCAGCCCCAGCATTTT
CASSIDGLSNQPQHF
>TRBD1|TRBV5-4|TRBJ2-7
TGTGCCAGCAGCTTAGGGACAGAGGTAGCCTACGAGCAGTACTTC
CASSLGTEVAYEQYF
>.|TRBV13|TRBJ2-1
TGTGCCAGCAGCTCCCCCGGGTGGGAGCAGTTCTTC
CASSSPGWEQFF
>TRBD1|TRBV25-1|TRBJ2-7
TGTGCCACCAGTTCCGGGACAGGGGCCTACGAGCAGTACTTC
CATSSGTGAYEQYF